This T cell receptor (beta chain) was profiled in a study of human T cells and chemical hapten exposure. This clonotype was counted ten times or more. Its antigen is not known. Unique molecular identifiers were linked by the library to individual cDNA molecules. Via MiXCR, TCRdb re-called the RACE reads, giving one row per CDR3 protein. The table shows some 49,000 distinct CDR3 sequences, with roughly 9.5% occurring only once. The CDR3 covers 15 residues. Per the germline V gene, CDR1 is SGHRS and CDR2 is YFSETQ. Trimming removed 4 bases at V and 3 bases at J, with 15 bases between. The time point was: patch test 1, 2 weeks after DPC sensitization. Treatment defined: therapeutic diphenylcyclopropenone sensitization with weekly scalp DPC. The study drew its donors from alopecia patients who were 18 to 70 years old and suitable for DPC. The study, taken as a whole, reports: The formation of large CDR3 similarity clusters by expanded TCRs significantly exceeded that of controls.

The sample consisted of whole blood, taken in connection with sensitization to the hapten diphenylcyclopropenone (DPC). The clonotype was recovered from a woman between 45 and 60 years old with alopecia areata. Some clones in this sample may be carry-over from other donors' samples. The chain recombines TRBV5-1 with TRBJ2-3; D could derive from TRBD1 or TRBD2 (6 bases each). The CDR3 here is CASSVRRGRTDTQYF. In nucleotides, the CDR3 is TGCGCCAGCAGCGTACGGAGGGGGAGAACAGATACGCAGTATTTT.